This record concerns one T cell receptor beta chain sequence. Libraries were prepared by immunoSEQ multiplex PCR; TCRdb keeps only in-frame clonotypes and omits some of them. The data hold over 400,000 clones, with around 92% observed a single time. Noted treatment: roughly 19 received Ad26.COV2.S at low or high dose, single or two shots; five or six received placebo; per-sample allocation not given. On day 63 after the first injection, vaccine and placebo recipients gave samples. This entry is derived from a study of Ad26.COV2.S vaccination and SARS-CoV-2 variants. Study context: Sample donor was a member of the COV1001 Ad26.COV2.S trial arm. The vaccine Ad26.COV2.S was put into the muscle once, or twice with 56 days between.

CDR3 length equals 14 residues. V lost 6 bases to trimming and J lost 6 bases; unmatched junction nucleotides: 11. Germline lookup yields CDR1 MNHEY and CDR2 SVGAGI. This clonotype was obtained from a person between 18 and 59 years old who received the Ad26.COV2.S COVID-19 vaccine or a placebo. The rearrangement joins TRBV6-5 to TRBJ2-7, with 7 bases matching TRBD1. The material sequenced was peripheral blood, taken in a trial of Ad26.COV2.S vaccine versus placebo. CDR3: CASSNDRARVEQYF. Here the CDR3 DNA reads TGTGCCAGCAGCAACGACAGGGCCCGGGTCGAGCAGTACTTC.